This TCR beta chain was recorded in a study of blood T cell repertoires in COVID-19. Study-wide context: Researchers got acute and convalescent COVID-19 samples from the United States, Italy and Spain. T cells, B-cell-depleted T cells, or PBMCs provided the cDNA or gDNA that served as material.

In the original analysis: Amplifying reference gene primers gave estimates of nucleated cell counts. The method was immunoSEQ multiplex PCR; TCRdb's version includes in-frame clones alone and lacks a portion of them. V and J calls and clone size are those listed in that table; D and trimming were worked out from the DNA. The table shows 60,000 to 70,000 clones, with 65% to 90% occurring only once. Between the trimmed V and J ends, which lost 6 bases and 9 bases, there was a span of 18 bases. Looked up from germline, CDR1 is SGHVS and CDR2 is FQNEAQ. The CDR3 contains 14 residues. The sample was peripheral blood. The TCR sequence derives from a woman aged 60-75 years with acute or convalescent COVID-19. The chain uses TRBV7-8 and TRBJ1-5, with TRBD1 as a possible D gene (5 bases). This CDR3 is CASSPSGDSGPQHF. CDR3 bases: TGTGCCAGCAGTCCAAGCGGGGACTCAGGGCCCCAGCATTTT.